The entry that follows covers one T cell receptor (beta chain) sequence. The specificity of this receptor is unknown. There are no base qualities to consult, and no much larger clone falls within one base. Using the deep immunoSEQ assay, TCR CDR3 regions were amplified from genomic DNA by multiplex PCR. Genomic DNA extracted from each cell subset was distributed evenly over all wells of several immunoSEQ 96-well plates, and each plate served as one replicate. For sorted subsets, each replicate PCR was loaded with roughly 200 ng genomic DNA, equivalent to 25,000 to 30,000 T cell genomes. Purified libraries were measured with a Qubit 3.0 fluorometer, size-checked on a Bioanalyzer 2100, and measured again with the KAPA Library Quantification kit. Every immunoSEQ 96-well plate was sequenced on a separate single-read 150-cycle Illumina NextSeq 550 flow cell. In the original analysis: Because only junctional sequences without quality scores were contained in the immunoSEQ output, filtering matching that applied to full-length reads could not be performed. Sequences were annotated with PyIR, a Python wrapper for IgBLAST v1.9, and V/J genes and CDR3 were assigned using IMGT germline references. Reads were filtered out if the reads had weak V/J assignments (E-value above 1e-6), no CDR3, stop codons, out-of-frame junctions, or ambiguous translated residues. V3J clonotypes were defined by identical inferred V gene, J gene, and CDR3 amino acid sequence. To compute the percentage overlap between repertoires, the number of shared unique clonotypes was divided by the size of the smaller repertoire. Richness of each repertoire was evaluated using RTK rarefaction, the Chao1 estimator, and Recon v2.1 estimates of unobserved clonotypes. Generation probabilities were computed with OLGA for all TCRbeta clonotypes obtained by the gDNA method from several donors. The immuneACCESS repertoire file appears here via TCRdb, limited to in-frame rearrangements. These files lack a portion of the clones; in checked studies, under half of the deficit traces to unresolved V genes, and the cause of the others is not known. That table furnishes V, J and clone size, whereas the DNA furnished D and trimming. A total of about 1 million clones appear in this sample, about 75% of them only once. Clones ranked in the top ten supply approximately 1.5% of the sample.

Taken from cysteine to phenylalanine, the CDR3 has 13 residues. The DNA shown is the 39-base CDR3, in frame from base 1. The germline V gene sets CDR1 to SGHDN and CDR2 to FVKESK. V lost 0 bases and J lost 7 bases; the stretch between them is 9 bases long. Healthy HIV-negative adults with no recently reported acute infections or vaccinations were included as donors. Only Caucasian adults living in Nashville, Tennessee, USA were represented among the donors. CD4+ T cells were enriched through magnetic negative selection, after which naive cells were positively selected on CD45RA and the remaining negative fraction served as the memory subset. After blood collection by leukapheresis, PBMCs were isolated using Ficoll-Histopaque density gradient centrifugation and then cryopreserved in the vapor phase of liquid nitrogen. Analytical flow cytometry was used to check the purity and quantity of each magnetically sorted T cell population. Each sorted fraction had its genomic DNA isolated and then quantified by UV absorbance on a Nanodrop 2000c.

This sample stems from a study of shared clonotypes between healthy human individuals (dated by TCRdb to 2018 to 2021). Study-wide context: Three men and a couple of women, aged 18 to 49 years, made up the cohort. For each donor, CD4 naive and CD4 memory were each run on three plates, CD8 naive on two plates, and CD8 memory on one plate. The study deeply sequenced blood TCR repertoires of five healthy adults to estimate repertoire size and the extent of clonotype sharing between individuals. Libraries were prepared and TCR repertoires were sequenced by different laboratories using diverse techniques, in order to increase sequencing depth and limit assay-specific biases. Leukapheresis yielded between about 0.8 and 8.9 billion PBMCs per donor. The paper's findings and limits, for the study overall: The small number of donors limited the genetic and exposure-history diversity represented. Higher generation probabilities were observed for clonotypes shared by all four sorted-subset donors than for non-shared clonotypes. Rarefaction of sorted-subset datasets indicated incomplete sequencing despite the large sequencing depth. Pairwise subsampling led to the expectation that sequencing depth would affect the degree of clonotype sharing among donors. Estimated clonotype richness was generally larger for naive than for memory subsets. About 4.5% of naive CD4, approximately 3.7% of naive CD8, 2.3% of memory CD4, and roughly 0.4% of memory CD8 clonotypes were shared across several donors. Sampling was limited to blood, and TCR repertoires in tissue likely differ from TCR repertoires in blood.

Specimen: memory CD4+ T cells sorted from blood. The meaning of the sample's cell subset or site label: CD45RA-negative fraction. The source is a man between 18 and 35 years old in good health. The rearrangement joined TRBV14 to TRBJ1-2, with the D gene not confidently named. The CDR3 in this case is CASSQDRVLGYTF. The DNA sequence is as follows: TGTGCCAGCAGCCAAGATAGGGTGCTTGGCTACACCTTC.